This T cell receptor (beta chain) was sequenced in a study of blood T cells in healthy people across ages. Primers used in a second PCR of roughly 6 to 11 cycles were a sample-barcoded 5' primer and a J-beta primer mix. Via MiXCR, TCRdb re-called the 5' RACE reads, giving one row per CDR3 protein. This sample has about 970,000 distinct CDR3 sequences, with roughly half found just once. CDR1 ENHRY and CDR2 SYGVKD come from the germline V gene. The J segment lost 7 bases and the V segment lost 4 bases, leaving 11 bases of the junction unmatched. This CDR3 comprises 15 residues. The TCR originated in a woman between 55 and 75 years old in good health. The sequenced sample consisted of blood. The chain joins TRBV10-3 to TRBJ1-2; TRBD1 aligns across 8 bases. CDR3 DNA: TGTGCCATCAGTGGGGTAGGACAGGGAGGAGTTGGCTACACCTTC. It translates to CAISGVGQGGVGYTF.